This TCR beta chain was captured by sequencing in a study of blood T cell repertoires in COVID-19. Study as a whole: Material from acute and convalescent COVID-19 was sourced from the United States, Italy and Spain. The analysed material was cDNA or gDNA that came from T cells, B-cell-depleted T cells, or PBMCs.

The V segment lost 6 bases and the J segment 1 base; nucleotides outside the gene matches: 2. This CDR3 comprises 13 residues. Germline V gene data show CDR1 as KGHSH and CDR2 as LQKENI. Original processing methods: Estimates of nucleated cell counts were drawn from the amplification of reference gene primers. The table came from immunoSEQ multiplex PCR; TCRdb's copy has only in-frame clones and leaves some out. That table is the source of V, J and clone size, and D and trimming were worked out from the DNA. The table includes about 150,000 clones, approximately 88% detected once. The chain is built from TRBV18 and TRBJ1-1; TRBD1 aligns across 7 bases. The receptor's source is a woman aged 55-70 years with acute or convalescent COVID-19. Material for sequencing was peripheral blood. CDR3 DNA sequence: TGTGCCAGCTCCCAGGGGGGGAACACTGAAGCTTTCTTT. Its protein is CASSQGGNTEAFF.